This T cell receptor (beta chain) was identified in a study of beta chain features in type 1 diabetes (dated 2018 in TCRdb). Notes on the research overall: Patients and healthy donors did not differ in mean age, gender distribution, total cell number or subset yield. Regulatory and stem cell-like memory subsets were obtained from only 8 patients and roughly 8 healthy donors, while naive and central memory subsets were obtained from all 28 donors. A total of 85 million to 140 million sorted cells were examined across all samples, and the number of cells per subset was strongly correlated with RNA yield. In the study, TCRB repertoires of sorted circulating CD4+ T cell subsets from recently diagnosed type 1 diabetes patients were compared with those of matched healthy donors. Paper-wide results and their limitations: Because cDNA rather than genomic DNA was sequenced, highly expressing activated cells could have been over-represented, although no difference in activation and CD3 levels was found between groups. Naive, central memory and regulatory TCRB repertoires appeared more similar among patients than among healthy donors. PCR might favor shorter templates, but patient and control samples were amplified and corrected together, so any skew would affect both groups equally. HLA sub-analyses involved small numbers of individuals, so any influence of HLA type on TCRB rearrangement remained unresolved. At VDJ recombination sites, patients with type 1 diabetes made fewer insertions and deleted more nucleotides, a pattern implying thymic rearrangement abnormalities. In all four CD4+ subsets, TCRB CDR3 length was moderately but significantly shorter in type 1 diabetes patients.

Each donor gave one peripheral blood draw, approximately 100 mL on average, collected into heparinised tubes. A BD FACSAria II was used to sort naive, central memory, regulatory and stem cell-like memory CD4+ T cells with a panel that included CD45RO, CCR7, CD25, CD127, CD95 and CD27. Every sorted population had a purity above 95%. PBMCs were isolated immediately by Lymphoprep density gradient centrifugation and stained directly without culture. Samples were stained and sorted in pairs, with one healthy donor and one patient per experiment, so that batch effects were minimized. All of the isolated RNA was reverse transcribed with the High Capacity cDNA Reverse Transcription Kit, so expressed TCRB transcripts were sequenced. Naive, central memory and regulatory T cell samples underwent deep immunoSEQ sequencing, averaging around 3.9 million total reads per sample. Sorted cells were lysed in RLT buffer and RNA was extracted with DNase-treated RNeasy Micro or Mini kits, depending on cell number. To prevent cross-contamination, every cell subset was processed on its own, while patient and healthy donor samples were processed together. TCRB sequences were amplified from cDNA with the immunoSEQ multiplex PCR, producing 87-bp fragments spanning the CDR3 region. Sequencing of the amplicons was performed on the Illumina HiSeq platform. The authors' pipeline ran thus. Synthetic template baselines were used to correct PCR bias computationally, reads within Hamming distance 2 were collapsed together, and singletons that could not be merged were discarded. Reads were aligned to IMGT to assign V, D and J genes, CDR3 length, and insertions or deletions at six rearrangement sites. Within each subset, clonotype counts were normalized to sorted cell number, after which true diversity and Gini coefficients were computed with the tcR R package. The overlap coefficient, calculated on TCRB nucleotide sequences, was used to measure repertoire sharing. TCRdb holds this immuneACCESS table with in-frame rearrangements only. Some clones are missing; in checked studies, unresolved V genes explain under half, and the rest has no known cause. The DNA gave D and trimming, while V, J and clone size come from that table. Within this sample are some 240,000 clones, with roughly 10% of them counted one time only. In total, the top ten clones hold approximately 1.5% of the sample.

This clone came up a few times. Its recognized antigen is unknown. No base quality information exists; no much larger clone differs at one position. Sequencing used central memory CD4+ T cells from blood. This sequence was found in a man aged 18 to 30 in good health.

For the CDR3, the sequence is CASRAPSTDTQYF. The base sequence is TGTGCCAGCAGGGCCCCGAGCACAGATACGCAGTATTTT. This chain is built from TRBV25-1 and TRBJ2-3, with the D gene too uncertain to name. Counted from cysteine to phenylalanine, this CDR3 has 13 amino acids. Only the CDR3 DNA is retained, 39 bases long and in frame from the first base. CDR1 MGHDK and CDR2 SYGVNS were looked up in the germline V gene. The V end loses 6 bases and the J end loses 0 bases, and a stretch of 7 bases separates them.